These 31 T cell receptor beta chains were all obtained from the same sample, sequenced in a study of neoadjuvant nivolumab and ipilimumab in lung cancer. The assay was immunoSEQ multiplex PCR, and TCRdb's table has in-frame clones only and misses some. The sample lists approximately 35,000 clones, roughly 90% occurring once. The source material was peripheral blood, sampled after neoadjuvant nivolumab, alone or with ipilimumab, at or shortly before surgery. The receptors shown here come from an adult with non-small cell lung cancer.

CDR3 residues: CASSLAEDTQYF. As DNA, the CDR3 is TGTGCCAGCAGCTTAGCCGAAGATACGCAGTATTTT. The chain has TRBV7-2 and TRBJ2-3; no definite D call. Germline V lookup: CDR1 SGHTA, CDR2 FQGNSA. The CDR3 is made up of 12 amino acids. The ends were cut back, 0 bases at V and 5 bases at J, with 3 bases in the middle.

The gene calls are TRBV14 and TRBJ2-7; D unclear. The CDR3 is made up of 14 amino acids. Germline V gives CDR1 SGHDN, CDR2 FVKESK. The ends were cut back, 2 bases at V and 6 bases at J, with 14 bases in the middle. The CDR3 bases are TGTGCCAGCAGCCAACATCCATCAAATGTCGAGCAGTACTTC. Translated: CASSQHPSNVEQYF.

V gene TRBV28 combines with J gene TRBJ2-5, with D tentatively TRBD1 (5 bases). The CDR3 runs 13 residues. Per the germline V gene, CDR1 is MDHEN and CDR2 is SYDVKM. V lost 8 bases, J lost 5 bases, and 15 bases lay in between. CDR3 sequence: CASQGPEWETQYF. In DNA, the CDR3 is TGTGCCAGCCAGGGTCCAGAGTGGGAGACCCAGTACTTC.

This chain uses TRBV9 with TRBJ2-5, with D possibly being TRBD1 or TRBD2 (5 bases each). V gave up 2 bases and J gave up 2 bases, with 10 bases separating them. The CDR3 spans 14 residues. Germline CDR1 reads SGDLS; CDR2 reads YYNGEE. CDR3: CASSVGTQQETQYF. The CDR3 coding sequence is TGTGCCAGCAGCGTCGGGACCCAGCAAGAGACCCAGTACTTC. Filled out from reference TRBV9 and TRBJ2-5, the complete variable domain reads DSGVTQTPKHLITATGQRVTLRCSPRSGDLSVYWYQQSLDQGLQFLIQYYNGEERAKGNILERFSAQQFPDLHSELNLSSLELGDSALYFCASSVGTQQETQYFGPGTRLLVL.

This chain joins TRBV5-1 and TRBJ2-2; D unclear. Germline-derived CDR1 and CDR2 are SGHRS and YFSETQ. Trimming took off 0 bases at V and 6 bases at J, with 9 bases between the two ends. The CDR3 contains 14 residues. CDR3 DNA sequence: TGCGCCAGCAGCTTGGCGGCAACCGCCGGGGAGCTGTTTTTT. As protein: CASSLAATAGELFF.

The chain carries TRBV9 and TRBJ2-1, with 11 bases matching TRBD2. Germline loops: CDR1 SGDLS, CDR2 YYNGEE. The CDR3 is 15 residues long. V lost 0 bases, J lost 12 bases, and 8 bases stayed unmatched. This chain's CDR3 is CASSVDSGRASVQFF. The DNA of the CDR3 is TGTGCCAGCAGCGTAGATAGCGGGAGGGCTTCGGTGCAGTTCTTC. Using reference TRBV9 and TRBJ2-1 for the parts outside the CDR3, the full variable domain is DSGVTQTPKHLITATGQRVTLRCSPRSGDLSVYWYQQSLDQGLQFLIQYYNGEERAKGNILERFSAQQFPDLHSELNLSSLELGDSALYFCASSVDSGRASVQFFGPGTRLTVL.

This rearrangement joins TRBV6-5 to TRBJ1-4; D is unclear. The CDR3 loop spans 11 amino acids. Germline V gene sequence: CDR1 MNHEY, CDR2 SVGAGI. Trimming shortened V by 10 bases and J by 6 bases, and 9 bases separated the two germline ends. DNA for the CDR3: TGTGCCACAGGACGGGATGAAAAACTGTTTTTT. Translating gives CATGRDEKLFF.

This chain uses TRBV6-1 with TRBJ2-1, with D unresolved. Germline V gene lookup returns CDR1 MNHNS and CDR2 SASEGT. Trimming took 2 bases from V and 8 from J, leaving 4 bases between them. The CDR3 length is 11 residues. CDR3 protein: CASSERDEQFF. CDR3 bases: TGTGCCAGCAGTGAACGAGATGAGCAGTTCTTC.

This chain joins TRBV11-2 and TRBJ2-2; no clear D gene. Trimming stripped 5 bases from V and 0 bases from J, with 16 bases between. Germline-derived CDR1 and CDR2 are SGHAT and FQNNGV. This CDR3 is built from 17 residues. The CDR3 loop reads CASSRLRFPANTGELFF. The CDR3 DNA is TGTGCCAGCAGCCGGCTTCGGTTCCCCGCGAACACCGGGGAGCTGTTTTTT.

The gene calls are TRBV6-6 and TRBJ1-5, with D possibly matching TRBD1 (6 bases). The CDR3 loop spans 14 amino acids. With 8 bases removed from V and 6 bases from J, the gap between germline ends came to 17 bases. Germline V gene sequence: CDR1 MNHNY, CDR2 SVGAGI (reference sequence). The CDR3 coding sequence is TGTGCCAGCGGGTCCGGGGGCGGGAGTCAGCCCCAGCATTTT. Translating gives CASGSGGGSQPQHF.

The rearrangement links TRBV6-1 to TRBJ2-5, with D possibly matching TRBD2 (5 bases). Trimming pared 8 bases from V and 2 bases from J, leaving 12 bases between. The CDR3 has 13 residues. Germline V CDR1 and CDR2: MNHNS, SASEGT. In nucleotides, the CDR3 is TGTGCCAGCCGGCGGGTCTTTCAAGAGACCCAGTACTTC. Protein product: CASRRVFQETQYF.

The V gene is TRBV5-1, the J gene TRBJ1-5, with TRBD1 matching over 11 bases. The length of the CDR3 is 16 residues. Germline loops: CDR1 SGHRS, CDR2 YFSETQ. V gave up 0 bases and J gave up 10 bases; unmatched junction bases: 9. DNA of the CDR3: TGCGCCAGCAGCTTGGACGGACAGGGGGCAGGAGCTCCCCAGCATTTT. Its protein product is CASSLDGQGAGAPQHF.

The chain uses TRBV9 and TRBJ2-7; maybe TRBD1 (7 bases). V was clipped by 2 bases and J by 1 base, with 13 bases between them. Germline V gene lookup returns CDR1 SGDLS and CDR2 YYNGEE. This CDR3 has 15 amino acids. The CDR3 nucleotides read TGTGCCAGCAGCGTCGGGGCAGGGGGGTCCTACGAGCAGTACTTC. Translated, it gives CASSVGAGGSYEQYF.

The rearrangement joins TRBV5-1 to TRBJ2-7; D not certain. CDR3 size: 14 residues. V shed 0 bases and J shed 6 bases, with 13 bases lying between them. The germline CDR1 and CDR2 sequences are SGHRS and YFSETQ. The CDR3 DNA reads as TGCGCCAGCAGCTTGGAGATACGCGCAACCGAGCAGTACTTC. It encodes CASSLEIRATEQYF.

This clone has more than one count but fewer than ten. The chain joins TRBV29-1 to TRBJ1-1; no clear D. This CDR3 region has 12 residues. The germline CDR1 and CDR2 sequences are SQVTM and ANQGSEA. Trimming pared 7 bases from V and 1 base from J, leaving 10 bases between. The CDR3 protein is CSGFRGNTEAFF. Here the CDR3 DNA reads TGCAGCGGATTTCGGGGGAACACTGAAGCTTTCTTT.

The V gene is TRBV15, the J gene TRBJ2-1; possible D gene TRBD2, 6 bases. This CDR3 has 14 amino acids. From germline, CDR1 is LNHNV and CDR2 YYDKDF (reference sequence). V dropped 3 bases and J dropped 7 bases, with 13 bases sitting between them. CDR3 DNA: TGTGCCACCAGCAGGGGGGGTGGTGGGAATGAGCAGTTCTTC. It codes for CATSRGGGGNEQFF.

This clone was detected once. The DNA for the CDR3 is TGTGCCAGCAGCGACGGACTAGCGGGAGGCTATGAGCAGTTCTTC. Protein sequence: CASSDGLAGGYEQFF. This sequence joins TRBV9 and TRBJ2-1; 14 positions agree with TRBD2. Germline V gene data show CDR1 as SGDLS and CDR2 as YYNGEE. The CDR3 runs 15 residues. The trim removed 3 bases at V and 8 bases at J, leaving 4 bases unmatched. The complete variable domain, with remaining parts taken from reference TRBV9 and TRBJ2-1, reads DSGVTQTPKHLITATGQRVTLRCSPRSGDLSVYWYQQSLDQGLQFLIQYYNGEERAKGNILERFSAQQFPDLHSELNLSSLELGDSALYFCASSDGLAGGYEQFFGPGTRLTVL.

This rearrangement joins TRBV6-6 to TRBJ2-3; D not resolved. Trimming stripped 5 bases from V and 2 bases from J, with 17 bases between. From germline, CDR1 is MNHNY and CDR2 SVGAGI (reference sequence). The CDR3 extends over 16 amino acids. CDR3 DNA: TGTGCCAGCAGTACCCCCAGACTCTTAAACACAGATACGCAGTATTTT. Its translation: CASSTPRLLNTDTQYF.

The sample holds one count of this clone. This chain uses TRBV7-9 with TRBJ1-1; the match to TRBD1 covers 8 bases. The trim removed 5 bases at V and 4 bases at J, leaving 9 bases unmatched. The CDR3 totals 15 residues. Germline V gene lookup returns CDR1 SEHNR and CDR2 FQNEAQ (reference sequence). Written as DNA, the CDR3 is TGTGCCAGCAGCCCCAAGGACAGGGTAAGCACTGAAGCTTTCTTT. Amino acid sequence: CASSPKDRVSTEAFF. The full variable domain, rest sourced from reference TRBV7-9 and TRBJ1-1, is DTGVSQNPRHKITKRGQNVTFRCDPISEHNRLYWYRQTLGQGPEFLTYFQNEAQLEKSRLLSDRFSAERPKGSFSTLEIQRTEQGDSAMYLCASSPKDRVSTEAFFGQGTRLTVV.

This sequence joins TRBV6-5 and TRBJ2-4, with 8 bases aligning to TRBD1. V lost 4 bases, J lost 1 base, and 3 bases stayed unmatched. Germline lookup yields CDR1 MNHEY and CDR2 SVGAGI. CDR3 size: 15 residues. CDR3 sequence reads: CASSSTGGAKNIQYF. Here the CDR3 DNA reads TGTGCCAGCAGTTCCACAGGGGGGGCCAAAAACATTCAGTACTTC.

V usage is TRBV5-1 and J usage is TRBJ2-7, with TRBD1 as a possible D gene (6 bases). Trimming left V 2 bases short and J 4 bases short, with 13 bases between. Germline loops: CDR1 SGHRS, CDR2 YFSETQ. The CDR3 has 14 residues. Here the CDR3 DNA reads TGCGCCAGCAGCTTTCAACCGGACAGTTACGAGCAGTACTTC. Amino acid sequence: CASSFQPDSYEQYF.

The genes are TRBV11-2 and TRBJ2-2, with D unresolved. This CDR3 is 16 amino acids long. The V and J ends lost 5 bases and 5 bases respectively, with 18 bases between them. Germline V CDR1 and CDR2: SGHAT, FQNNGV. The CDR3 DNA reads TGTGCCAGCAGCCCCCTTGCCCTACTGAAAACCGGGGAGCTGTTTTTT. This codes for CASSPLALLKTGELFF.

A word on this clone: A junction boundary mismatches the germline segment, possibly from a read error. The V call is TRBV2, the J call TRBJ1-3, with D unresolved. Germline V gene sequence: CDR1 SNHLY, CDR2 FYNNEI. This CDR3 has 12 residues. The CDR3 nucleotides are TGTGCCAGCAGTGAAGGTGTGGCTCCTACTGTGTTT. Translation: CASSEGVAPTVF.

This clone was recorded once. The rearrangement joins TRBV5-4 to TRBJ2-2, with 10 positions matching TRBD1. V trimming: 6 bases; J trimming: 5 bases; junction bases outside the gene matches: 7. The germline CDR1 and CDR2 sequences are SGHNT and YYREEE (reference sequence). CDR3 size: 15 residues. The CDR3 loop is CASNSLGQGTGELFF. The CDR3 region has the DNA TGTGCCAGCAACAGCTTGGGACAGGGGACCGGGGAGCTGTTTTTT. Combining the CDR3 with reference TRBV5-4 and TRBJ2-2 gives the whole variable domain ETGVTQSPTHLIKTRGQQVTLRCSSQSGHNTVSWYQQALGQGPQFIFQYYREEENGRGNFPPRFSGLQFPNYSSELNVNALELDDSALYLCASNSLGQGTGELFFGEGSRLTVL.

This clone occurred once. The chain has TRBV4-1 and TRBJ1-2; D unclear. This CDR3 has 14 residues. Deletions cut 0 bases from V and 4 bases from J, with 9 bases between. Per the germline V gene, CDR1 is MGHRA and CDR2 is YSYEKL. CDR3 in DNA: TGCGCCAGCAGCCAAGATCAATTGAGCTATGGCTACACCTTC. Amino acids: CASSQDQLSYGYTF.

This clone was recorded only once. V gene TRBV5-5 combines with J gene TRBJ2-5, with D possibly being TRBD1 or TRBD2 (5 bases each). The germline V gene encodes CDR1 SGHKS and CDR2 YYEKEE (reference sequence). V lost 1 base and J 5 bases, leaving 12 bases between the germline ends. The CDR3 covers 14 residues. The CDR3 reads CASSLYGGTETQYF. In nucleotides, the CDR3 is TGTGCCAGCAGCTTGTATGGGGGTACGGAGACCCAGTACTTC.

The chain combines TRBV9 with TRBJ2-5, with a tentative D call TRBD2 (5 bases). Deletions cut 4 bases from V and 3 bases from J, with 13 bases between. CDR1 is SGDLS, CDR2 YYNGEE, per germline. The CDR3 covers 14 residues. The CDR3 here is CASSIGLAEETQYF. The CDR3 coding sequence is TGTGCCAGCAGCATCGGACTGGCAGAAGAGACCCAGTACTTC.

V gene TRBV6-1 combines with J gene TRBJ2-6, with TRBD2 as a possible D gene (7 bases). There are 20 residues in the CDR3. V dropped 0 bases and J dropped 0 bases, with 18 bases sitting between them. Germline V lookup: CDR1 MNHNS, CDR2 SASEGT. CDR3 DNA: TGTGCCAGCAGTGAAGCAGGGAGGGGGGAGGCCCCCTCTGGGGCCAACGTCCTGACTTTC. Protein sequence: CASSEAGRGEAPSGANVLTF.

This rearrangement joins TRBV5-4 to TRBJ1-2; D is unresolved. Trimming removed 2 bases at V and 4 bases at J, with 3 bases between. The CDR3 loop spans 11 amino acids. Germline V gene data show CDR1 as SGHNT and CDR2 as YYREEE (reference sequence). The DNA for the CDR3 is TGTGCCAGCAGCTTTAGCTATGGCTACACCTTC. It codes for CASSFSYGYTF. Combining the CDR3 with reference TRBV5-4 and TRBJ1-2 gives the whole variable domain ETGVTQSPTHLIKTRGQQVTLRCSSQSGHNTVSWYQQALGQGPQFIFQYYREEENGRGNFPPRFSGLQFPNYSSELNVNALELDDSALYLCASSFSYGYTFGSGTRLTVV.

This rearrangement joins TRBV13 to TRBJ1-2; D gene uncertain. The CDR3 extends over 14 amino acids. V was cut by 3 bases and J by 8 bases, with 16 bases left in between. Germline V gives CDR1 PRHDT, CDR2 FYEKMQ (reference sequence). For the CDR3, the DNA is TGTGCCAGCAGCTTTGCTGAAGAACTACGGGGCTACACCTTC. Amino acids: CASSFAEELRGYTF.

The CDR3 is CASSYRQGALQPQHF. The CDR3 DNA follows: TGTGCCAGCAGTTACCGACAGGGGGCACTTCAGCCCCAGCATTTT. The chain uses TRBV27 and TRBJ1-5; 10 bases fit TRBD1. With V trimmed by 4 bases and J by 6 bases, 6 bases remained unmatched. This CDR3 is 15 amino acids long. The germline CDR1 and CDR2 sequences are MNHEY and SMNVEV (reference sequence).